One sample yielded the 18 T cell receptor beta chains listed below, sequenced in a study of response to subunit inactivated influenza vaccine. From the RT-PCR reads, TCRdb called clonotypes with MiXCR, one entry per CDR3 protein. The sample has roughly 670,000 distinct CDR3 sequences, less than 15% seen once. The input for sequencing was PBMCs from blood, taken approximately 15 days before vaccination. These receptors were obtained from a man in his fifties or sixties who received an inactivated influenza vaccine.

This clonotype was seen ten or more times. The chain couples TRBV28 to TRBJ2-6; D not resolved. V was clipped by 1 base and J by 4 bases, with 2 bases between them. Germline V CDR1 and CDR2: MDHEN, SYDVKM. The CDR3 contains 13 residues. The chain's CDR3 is CASSLSGANVLTF. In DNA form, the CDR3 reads TGTGCCAGCAGTTTATCCGGGGCCAACGTCCTGACTTTC.

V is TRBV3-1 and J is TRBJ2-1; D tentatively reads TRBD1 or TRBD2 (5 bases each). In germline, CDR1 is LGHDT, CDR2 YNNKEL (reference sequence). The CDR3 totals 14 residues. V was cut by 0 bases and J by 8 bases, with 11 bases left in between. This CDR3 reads CASSQDVEGHEQFF. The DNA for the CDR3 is TGTGCCAGCAGCCAAGATGTTGAGGGGCATGAGCAGTTCTTC.

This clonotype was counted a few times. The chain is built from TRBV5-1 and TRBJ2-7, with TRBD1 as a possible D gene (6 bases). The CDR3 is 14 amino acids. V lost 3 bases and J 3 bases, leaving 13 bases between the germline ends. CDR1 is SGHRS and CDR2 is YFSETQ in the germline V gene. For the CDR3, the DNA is TGCGCCAGCAGCTCAGAGAGAGGGGGCTACGAGCAGTACTTC. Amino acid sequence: CASSSERGGYEQYF.

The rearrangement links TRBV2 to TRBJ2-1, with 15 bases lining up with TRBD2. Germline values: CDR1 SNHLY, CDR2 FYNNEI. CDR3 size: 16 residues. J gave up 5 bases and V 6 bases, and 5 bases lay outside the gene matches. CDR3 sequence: CASRKGLAGGNNEQFF. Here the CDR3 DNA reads TGTGCCAGCAGGAAGGGACTAGCGGGGGGTAACAATGAGCAGTTCTTC.

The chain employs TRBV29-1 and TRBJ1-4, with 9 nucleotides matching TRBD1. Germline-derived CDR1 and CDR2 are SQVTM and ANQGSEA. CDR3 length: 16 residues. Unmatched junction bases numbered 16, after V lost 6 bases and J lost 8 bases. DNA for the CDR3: TGCAGCGTGCTATTCCCTGCGGACAGGGGTTTGGAAAAACTGTTTTTT. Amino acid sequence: CSVLFPADRGLEKLFF.

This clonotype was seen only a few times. CDR3: CSARDRGKEQFF. The CDR3 DNA is TGCAGTGCTAGAGATCGGGGCAAGGAGCAGTTCTTC. The V gene is TRBV20-1, the J gene TRBJ2-1; D tentatively reads TRBD1 or TRBD2 (5 bases each). Trimming removed 0 bases from V and 10 bases from J, with 10 bases in between. The germline CDR1 and CDR2 sequences are DFQATT and SNEGSKA (reference sequence). The CDR3 totals 12 residues.

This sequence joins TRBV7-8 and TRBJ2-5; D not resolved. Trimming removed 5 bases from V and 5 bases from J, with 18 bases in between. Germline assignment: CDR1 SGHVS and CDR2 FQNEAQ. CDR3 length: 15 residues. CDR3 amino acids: CASSLPTFPWETQYF. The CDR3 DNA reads TGTGCCAGCAGCCTGCCTACCTTCCCCTGGGAGACCCAGTACTTC.

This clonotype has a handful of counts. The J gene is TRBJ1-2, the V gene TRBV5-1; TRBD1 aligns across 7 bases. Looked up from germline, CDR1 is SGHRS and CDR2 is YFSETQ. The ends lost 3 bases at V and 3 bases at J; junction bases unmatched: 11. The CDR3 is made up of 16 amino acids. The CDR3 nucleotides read TGCGCCAGCAGCTCAGGACAGGTCGGTGCGGACTATGGCTACACCTTC. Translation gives CASSSGQVGADYGYTF.

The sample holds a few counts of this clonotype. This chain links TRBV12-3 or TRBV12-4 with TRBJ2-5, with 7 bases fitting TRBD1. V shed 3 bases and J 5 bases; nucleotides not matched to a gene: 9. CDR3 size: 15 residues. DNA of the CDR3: TGTGCCAGCAGTTTCCTAGGGACAGTGATGGAGACCCAGTACTTC. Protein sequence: CASSFLGTVMETQYF.

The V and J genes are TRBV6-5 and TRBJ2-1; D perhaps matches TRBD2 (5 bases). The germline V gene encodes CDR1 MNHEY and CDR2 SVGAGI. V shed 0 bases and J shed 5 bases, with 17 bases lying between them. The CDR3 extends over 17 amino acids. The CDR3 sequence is CASSYSVASGGNNEQFF. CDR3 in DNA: TGTGCCAGCAGTTACTCCGTAGCCAGCGGAGGAAACAATGAGCAGTTCTTC.

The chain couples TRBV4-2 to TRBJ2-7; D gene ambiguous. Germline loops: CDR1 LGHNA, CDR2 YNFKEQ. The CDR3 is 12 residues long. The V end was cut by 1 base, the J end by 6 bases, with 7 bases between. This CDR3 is CASSQGESEQYF. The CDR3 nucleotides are TGTGCCAGCAGCCAAGGAGAGTCCGAGCAGTACTTC.

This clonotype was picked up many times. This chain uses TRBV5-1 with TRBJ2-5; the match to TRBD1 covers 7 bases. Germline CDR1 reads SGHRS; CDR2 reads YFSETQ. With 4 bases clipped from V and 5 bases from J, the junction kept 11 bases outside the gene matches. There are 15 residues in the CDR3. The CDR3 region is CASSPLRGTAETQYF. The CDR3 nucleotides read TGCGCCAGCAGCCCCCTTCGAGGGACAGCTGAGACCCAGTACTTC.

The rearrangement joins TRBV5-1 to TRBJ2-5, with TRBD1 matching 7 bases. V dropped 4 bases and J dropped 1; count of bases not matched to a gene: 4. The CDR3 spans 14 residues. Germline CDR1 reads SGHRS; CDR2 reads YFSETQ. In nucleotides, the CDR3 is TGCGCCAGCAGCCGTAGGGGGCTCCAAGAGACCCAGTACTTC. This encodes CASSRRGLQETQYF.

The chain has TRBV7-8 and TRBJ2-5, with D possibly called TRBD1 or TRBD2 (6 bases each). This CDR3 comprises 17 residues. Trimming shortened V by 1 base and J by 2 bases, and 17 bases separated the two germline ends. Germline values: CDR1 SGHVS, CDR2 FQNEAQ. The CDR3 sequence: CASSLVGGPPVQETQYF. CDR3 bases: TGTGCCAGCAGCTTAGTTGGGGGGCCTCCGGTTCAAGAGACCCAGTACTTC.

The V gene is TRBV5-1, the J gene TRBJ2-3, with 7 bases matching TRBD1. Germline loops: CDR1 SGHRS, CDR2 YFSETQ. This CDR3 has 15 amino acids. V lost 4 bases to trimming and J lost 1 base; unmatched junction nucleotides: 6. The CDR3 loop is CASSRQGRRTDTQYF. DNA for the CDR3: TGCGCCAGCAGCAGACAGGGAAGGCGCACAGATACGCAGTATTTT.

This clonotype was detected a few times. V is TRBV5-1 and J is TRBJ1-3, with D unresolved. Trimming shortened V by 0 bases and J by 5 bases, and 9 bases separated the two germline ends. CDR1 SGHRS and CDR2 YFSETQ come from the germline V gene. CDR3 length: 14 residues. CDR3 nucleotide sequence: TGCGCCAGCAGCTTGGAGGCAGAAAGAAACACCATATATTTT. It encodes CASSLEAERNTIYF. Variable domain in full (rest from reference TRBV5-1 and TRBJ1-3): KAGVTQTPRYLIKTRGQQVTLSCSPISGHRSVSWYQQTPGQGLQFLFEYFSETQRNKGNFPGRFSGRQFSNSRSEMNVSTLELGDSALYLCASSLEAERNTIYFGEGSWLTVV.

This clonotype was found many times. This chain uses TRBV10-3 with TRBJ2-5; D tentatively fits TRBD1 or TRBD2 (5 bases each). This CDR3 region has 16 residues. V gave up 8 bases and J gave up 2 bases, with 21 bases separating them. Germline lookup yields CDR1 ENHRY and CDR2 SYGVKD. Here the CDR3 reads CAIGNGDPFQQETQYF. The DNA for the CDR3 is TGTGCCATCGGTAACGGGGACCCCTTCCAACAAGAGACCCAGTACTTC.

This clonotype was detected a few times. CDR3 region: CSALWHRFSGRRYQETQYF. Written as DNA, the CDR3 is TGCAGTGCTTTGTGGCATCGTTTTTCTGGCAGAAGGTACCAAGAGACCCAGTACTTC. The rearrangement uses TRBV20-1 and TRBJ2-5; D call uncertain. V dropped 5 bases and J dropped 0 bases, with 28 bases sitting between them. Germline CDR1 DFQATT, CDR2 SNEGSKA (reference sequence). The length of the CDR3 is 19 residues.